This record covers a single T cell receptor beta chain. The sample comes from a study of blood T cell repertoires in COVID-19. Study overall: There were acute and convalescent COVID-19 samples, and they came from the United States, Italy and Spain. T cells, B-cell-depleted T cells, or PBMCs supplied cDNA or gDNA.

Here immunoSEQ multiplex PCR was the method, and the copy in TCRdb shows in-frame clones only, minus some. In the table there are some 220,000 clones, about 85% of which are singletons. Trimming left V 1 base short and J 3 bases short, with 10 bases between. The CDR3 length is 14 residues. CDR1 is SGHRS, CDR2 YFSETQ, per germline. The specimen was peripheral blood. The TCR originated in a young woman who had recovered from COVID-19. The chain carries TRBV5-1 and TRBJ2-5; weak D call: TRBD1 (5 bases). CDR3 sequence reads: CASSLSGREETQYF. The CDR3 DNA follows: TGCGCCAGCAGCTTGTCTGGCAGGGAAGAGACCCAGTACTTC.